One and the same sample provided the 27 T cell receptor beta chains below, sequenced in a study of tumor-infiltrating lymphocytes in primary liver carcinoma. Scientists recovered RNA and DNA together from about 20-30 mg of unsorted bulk tissue. The template, 500 ng total RNA, yielded TCR beta cDNA made with a constant-region primer. ARM-PCR was slightly modified, and three nested multiplex PCR rounds with it gave rise to the TCR beta libraries. For around 11 cycles apiece, the opening two PCR rounds ran with TRBV1-TRBV30 forward primers and a C-beta reverse primer. TCRdb itself ran the multiplex PCR reads through MiXCR, one entry per CDR3 protein. The sample carries about 120,000 distinct CDR3 sequences, 50% to 65% recorded once. Material: liver tumor tissue from sampling region 1. Indicated subset: tumor region T1, superior pole. All receptors derive from a woman aged 55 to 70 with primary liver carcinoma and hepatitis B virus infection.

The chain joins TRBV6-2 or TRBV6-3 to TRBJ2-6; TRBD1 aligns across 8 bases. Germline values: CDR1 MNHEY, CDR2 SVGEGT. The CDR3 is made up of 14 amino acids. Germline trimming cut 9 bases from V and 11 bases from J; bases unmatched to any gene: 12. The CDR3 protein is CASSGQGGADVLTF. CDR3 in DNA: TGTGCCAGTAGTGGACAGGGTGGGGCTGACGTCCTGACTTTC.

Comment on this clonotype: The junction differs from germline at one of its ends, possibly a read error. The chain combines TRBV4-1 with TRBJ2-7; D is undetermined. Per the germline V gene, CDR1 is MGHRA and CDR2 is YSYEKL. The CDR3 consists of 16 residues. CDR3 DNA sequence: TGCGCCAGTAGCCGAGTTCCGGGCTTAGGTTCCTACGAGCAGTACTTC. This codes for CASSRVPGLGSYEQYF.

A few counts support this clonotype. The chain links TRBV11-2 to TRBJ2-1, with 11 bases identical to TRBD1. Looked up from germline, CDR1 is SGHAT and CDR2 is FQNNGV. The CDR3 has 17 residues. The junction had 10 bases not matched to a gene; V was cut back by 0 bases and J by 9 bases. CDR3 DNA: TGTGCCAGCAGCTTAGATTCATACAGGACAGGGGGCCTTGAGCAGTTCTTC. Encoded protein: CASSLDSYRTGGLEQFF. The full variable domain, in which reference TRBV11-2 and TRBJ2-1 provide the parts outside the CDR3, is EAGVAQSPRYKIIEKRQSVAFWCNPISGHATLYWYQQILGQGPKLLIQFQNNGVVDDSQLPKDRFSAERLKGVDSTLKIQPAKLEDSAVYLCASSLDSYRTGGLEQFFGPGTRLTVL.

This clonotype came up many times. The junction differs from germline at one of its ends, possibly a read error. The chain is built from TRBV12-3 or TRBV12-4 and TRBJ2-7, with 9 bases lining up with TRBD1. The CDR3 has 12 residues. In DNA form, the CDR3 reads TGCGCCCCCGGACAGGGGTTCGGCGAGCAGTACTTC. Protein: CAPGQGFGEQYF.

On this clonotype: The conserved closing phenylalanine or tryptophan is absent in this CDR3, likely reflecting a read error. This chain connects TRBV6-1 to TRBJ1-3; D gene ambiguous. Trimming stripped 6 bases from V and 0 bases from J, with 12 bases between. Germline CDR1 MNHNS, CDR2 SASEGT. The CDR3 is made up of 15 amino acids. In DNA form, the CDR3 reads TGTGCCAGCAGGGTCGGTGTGATCTCTGGAAACACCATATATTGT. It translates to CASRVGVISGNTIYC.

Remarks on this clonotype: One end of the junction fails to match germline, which may point to a read error. The CDR3 spells CSSSYRFQGGSGNTIYF. The CDR3 bases are TGTTCCAGCAGTTACCGGTTCCAAGGCGGATCGGGAAACACCATATATTTT. V and J are TRBV6-5 and TRBJ1-3; D is uncertain. The length of the CDR3 is 17 residues. Germline V gene sequence: CDR1 MNHEY, CDR2 SVGAGI.

The sample holds many counts of this clonotype. V gene TRBV12-3 or TRBV12-4 combines with J gene TRBJ2-2, with 10 positions matching TRBD2. CDR3 length: 20 amino acids. J gave up 5 bases and V 6 bases, and 21 bases lay outside the gene matches. The CDR3 reads CASRKTAGASGRGRTGELFF. The CDR3 nucleotides are TGTGCCAGCAGAAAAACTGCTGGCGCTAGCGGGAGAGGGAGGACCGGGGAGCTGTTTTTT.

This clonotype was found once. Germline is not matched at one junction end, which may reflect a read error. This chain joins TRBV11-2 and TRBJ2-1; D is uncertain. This CDR3 has 17 amino acids. Germline values: CDR1 SGHAT, CDR2 FQNNGV. The CDR3 loop is CASGLDLRPWEYNEQFF. The CDR3 DNA reads TGTGCCAGCGGCTTAGATCTTCGGCCGTGGGAATACAATGAGCAGTTCTTC.

The rearrangement links TRBV19 to TRBJ2-1; D possibly corresponds to TRBD2 (5 bases). Trimming stripped 0 bases from V and 7 bases from J, with 13 bases between. This CDR3 contains 15 residues. The germline V gene has CDR1 LNHDA and CDR2 SQIVND (reference sequence). The CDR3 is CASSIDLLVGNEQFF. The CDR3 region has the DNA TGTGCCAGTAGTATAGATTTACTAGTGGGTAATGAGCAGTTCTTC.

Note on this clonotype: The junction and the germline gene differ at one end; a read error may be behind it. V gene TRBV4-1 combines with J gene TRBJ2-7; D might be TRBD2 (6 bases). Germline V lookup: CDR1 MGHRA, CDR2 YSYEKL. The CDR3 contains 14 residues. CDR3 DNA sequence: TGCGCCAGCAGCCCCGCGAGGAGGGTCTACGAGCAATACTTC. Translated, it gives CASSPARRVYEQYF.

This clonotype has ten or more counts. This sequence joins TRBV28 and TRBJ2-7; D may be TRBD2 (5 bases). Looked up from germline, CDR1 is MDHEN and CDR2 is SYDVKM. CDR3 length: 13 residues. The ends were cut back, 6 bases at V and 3 bases at J, with 12 bases in the middle. CDR3 protein: CASRAPLVYEQYF. CDR3 in DNA: TGTGCCAGCAGGGCGCCACTAGTCTACGAGCAGTACTTC.

Turning to this clonotype: This could be a read error, since a much larger clone is one nucleotide away. V usage is TRBV6-1 and J usage is TRBJ2-7; D is uncertain. The germline CDR1 and CDR2 sequences are MNHNS and SASEGT. The ends were cut back, 2 bases at V and 12 bases at J, with 20 bases in the middle. The length of the CDR3 is 14 residues. This CDR3 is CASSEHFGSSTRYF. The DNA of the CDR3 is TGTGCCAGCAGTGAACATTTCGGGTCGAGTACTCGGTACTTC.

This clonotype has more than one count but fewer than ten. At one of its ends the junction is not consistent with the germline gene, which may arise from a read error. The V call is TRBV6-1, the J call TRBJ2-1, with 12 bases lining up with TRBD2. The CDR3 has 17 residues. CDR1 is MNHNS and CDR2 is SASEGT in the germline V gene. CDR3 nucleotide sequence: TGTGCCAGCAGTGAGGGTTTGGGACTAGCGGGTAGGGATGAGCAGTTGTTC. Translated: CASSEGLGLAGRDEQLF.

About this clonotype: The conserved closing phenylalanine or tryptophan is absent in this CDR3, likely reflecting a read error. It is unclear where the CDR3 begins or ends on the DNA, so no DNA is shown, and the CDR3 is as TCRdb lists it. The chain links TRBV6-5 to TRBJ2-5. The length of the CDR3 is 13 amino acids, counting both ends. The germline V gene encodes CDR1 MNHEY and CDR2 SVGAGI. The CDR3 region is CASGTAVGETQYS.

Only a few counts were recorded for this clonotype. J is TRBJ2-2 and V is TRBV7-8, with a tentative D call TRBD2 (6 bases). V dropped 1 base and J dropped 0 bases, with 9 bases sitting between them. The CDR3 sequence is 16 residues long. Germline V lookup: CDR1 SGHVS, CDR2 FQNEAQ. CDR3 sequence: CASSLVGGSNTGELFF. The CDR3 DNA sequence: TGTGCCAGCAGCTTAGTAGGAGGGTCGAACACCGGGGAGCTGTTTTTT.

This CDR3 is CASSRRTGGTEAFF. CDR3 in DNA: TGCGCCAGCAGCAGACGGACAGGGGGCACTGAAGCTTTCTTT. The V and J genes are TRBV5-1 and TRBJ1-1; 10 bases align to TRBD1. The CDR3 covers 14 residues. The germline gives CDR1 SGHRS, CDR2 YFSETQ. V lost 4 bases to trimming and J lost 4 bases; unmatched junction nucleotides: 4.

As to this clonotype: A read error may explain this, as a much larger clone is one base away. This sequence joins TRBV5-6 and TRBJ2-3; 11 nucleotides agree with TRBD2. With V trimmed by 4 bases and J by 4 bases, 11 bases remained unmatched. The germline V gene has CDR1 SGHDT and CDR2 YYEEEE. The CDR3 has 17 residues. CDR3 residues: CASSLGTSGSSADTQYF. The CDR3 bases are TGTGCCAGCAGCCTCGGGACTAGCGGATCGTCAGCAGATACGCAGTATTTT.

To note about this clonotype: Relative to the germline gene, one junction end is altered; a read error may explain this. The rearrangement uses TRBV5-1 and TRBJ2-7; the D call may be TRBD1 or TRBD2 (5 bases each). The length of the CDR3 is 15 residues. CDR1 and CDR2 (germline): SGHRS, YFSETQ. As DNA, the CDR3 is TGCGCCAGCAACTTGGCCGGGGCAGGCGTCTACGAGCAGTACTTC. Its translation is CASNLAGAGVYEQYF.

The chain links TRBV5-6 to TRBJ2-1; 10 bases are a match to TRBD2. This CDR3 comprises 15 residues. Losses at the gene ends were 0 bases for V and 4 bases for J; bases not matched to a gene: 1. Germline V lookup: CDR1 SGHDT, CDR2 YYEEEE. Here the CDR3 DNA reads TGTGCCAGCAGCTTGGTGGGACTAGCGTACAATGAGCAGTTCTTC. This codes for CASSLVGLAYNEQFF. Drawing the rest from reference TRBV5-6 and TRBJ2-1, the complete variable domain is DAGVTQSPTHLIKTRGQQVTLRCSPKSGHDTVSWYQQALGQGPQFIFQYYEEEERQRGNFPDRFSGHQFPNYSSELNVNALLLGDSALYLCASSLVGLAYNEQFFGPGTRLTVL.

Regarding this clonotype: A read error may explain this, as a much larger clone is one base away. The rearrangement joins TRBV29-1 to TRBJ2-7, with a tentative D call TRBD1 (5 bases). Trimming stripped 8 bases from V and 7 bases from J, with 18 bases between. This CDR3 is 12 amino acids long. Germline CDR1 and CDR2: SQVTM and ANQGSEA. The CDR3 sequence: CSSSVGRDEQYF. In DNA, the CDR3 is TGCAGCAGCTCCGTGGGGCGAGATGAGCAGTACTTC.

Details on this clonotype: Just one base apart from a much larger clone, this may be a read error. This chain uses TRBV12-3 or TRBV12-4 with TRBJ2-3, with 7 bases identical to TRBD2. The CDR3 has 16 residues. The CDR3 reads CASSPNGSREWDKQYF. As DNA, the CDR3 is TGTGCCAGCAGTCCAAACGGGTCGCGGGAGTGGGATAAGCAGTATTTT.

Points on this clonotype: Likely a read error: the CDR3 ends without its conserved phenylalanine or tryptophan. The rearrangement links TRBV9 to TRBJ2-3; maybe TRBD2 (5 bases). The CDR3 has 14 residues. Trimming shortened V by 6 bases and J by 0 bases, and 11 bases separated the two germline ends. Germline lookup yields CDR1 SGDLS and CDR2 YYNGEE. The CDR3 coding sequence is TGTGCCAGCACCCCGGGGATGAGCACAGATACGCAGTATTAT. The encoded protein is CASTPGMSTDTQYY.

Notes on this clonotype: A much larger clone lies a single base off, so this may be a read error. The chain combines TRBV14 with TRBJ1-6, with a possible D match to TRBD1 (6 bases). Germline lookup yields CDR1 SGHDN and CDR2 FVKESK. This CDR3 region has 14 residues. Written as DNA, the CDR3 is TGTGCCAGCAGCCAATTCAGGGGAAATTCACCCTTCCACTTT. Its protein product is CASSQFRGNSPFHF. The whole variable domain, remainder taken from reference TRBV14 and TRBJ1-6, is EAGVTQFPSHSVIEKGQTVTLRCDPISGHDNLYWYRRVMGKEIKFLLHFVKESKQDESGMPNNRFLAERTGGTYSTLKVQPAELEDSGVYFCASSQFRGNSPFHFGNGTRLTVT.

The chain combines TRBV11-3 with TRBJ2-7; TRBD1 might be the D (6 bases). CDR3 length: 15 amino acids. Germline V lookup: CDR1 SGHNT, CDR2 YENEEA. The CDR3 reads CTNSLVGTPSYEQYF. CDR3 DNA sequence: TGTACCAACAGCTTAGTCGGGACACCATCCTACGAGCAGTACTTC.

In regard to this clonotype: This may come from a read error, since a much larger clone is one base off. CDR3 DNA: TGTGGCAGCAGGCCCCAGAGGGCCTACAATGAGCAGTTCTTC. This encodes CGSRPQRAYNEQFF. The rearrangement uses TRBV6-1 and TRBJ2-1; D perhaps matches TRBD2 (5 bases). This CDR3 has 14 residues. Per the germline V gene, CDR1 is MNHNS and CDR2 is SASEGT.

This rearrangement joins TRBV6-2 or TRBV6-3 to TRBJ2-5; 9 nucleotides agree with TRBD2. The germline gives CDR1 MNHEY, CDR2 SVGEGT. The CDR3 has 17 amino acids. The CDR3 region is CVGSHLSIAGARETQYF. DNA for the CDR3: TGTGTCGGCAGTCACCTCTCTATAGCGGGAGCACGAGAGACCCAGTACTTC.

With regard to this clonotype: The junction differs from germline at one of its ends, possibly a read error. V usage is TRBV28 and J usage is TRBJ2-3; the match to TRBD2 covers 10 bases. The CDR3 is 16 amino acids. Germline V gene data show CDR1 as MDHEN and CDR2 as SYDVKM. The DNA for the CDR3 is TGTGCCAGCGGTTTACCTCTTAGCGGGAGGACAGATACGCAGTATTTT. This codes for CASGLPLSGRTDTQYF.